What follows describes a single T cell receptor (beta chain). Its matching antigen is unknown. The data are from a study of T cell responses to AZD1222 COVID-19 vaccine. Study results and caveats: Reports indicate that nearly half of spike-specific TCRs are directed at unmutated variant regions. Donors in the cohort were predominantly white British and more often female, and clonal diversity was possibly underestimated.

The CDR3 loop spans 13 amino acids. Trimming left V 3 bases short and J 7 bases short, with 10 bases between. Germline-derived CDR1 and CDR2 are ENHRY and SYGVKD. Measured with immunoSEQ multiplex PCR; TCRdb has only the in-frame clones, and not every one. The table records around 130,000 clones, approximately 85% of them present only once. Material: peripheral blood, obtained 28 days after the second AZD1222 dose. The V gene is TRBV10-3, the J gene TRBJ1-5; weak D call: TRBD1 (5 bases). The TCR originated in an adult who received the AZD1222 COVID-19 vaccine. The CDR3 DNA is TGTGCCATCAGTGATGGGGGGAACCAGCCCCAGCATTTT. Amino acids: CAISDGGNQPQHF.